Given below is one TCR beta chain in context. What it recognizes is unknown. This entry is derived from a study of graft-versus-host responses after intestinal transplantation. Study background: All of the recipients had induction that used anti-thymocyte globulin, then tacrolimus and steroids for around three years. Study results and limitations: Peak GvH clone levels in circulation were associated with early post-transplant HvG declines.

This CDR3 has 15 amino acids. The J segment lost 7 bases and the V segment lost 6 bases, leaving 8 bases of the junction unmatched. Looked up from germline, CDR1 is SNHLY and CDR2 is FYNNEI. The data were produced by immunoSEQ multiplex PCR, yet TCRdb's version contains in-frame clones alone and is incomplete. This sample has some 84,000 clones, with about four fifths found just once. This specimen was unstimulated CD4+ T cells sorted from spleen or lymph node cells, taken before intestinal transplant. The sequence was collected from a human donor who received an intestinal transplant. The genes are TRBV2 and TRBJ1-6; 8 positions match TRBD1. CDR3 coding DNA: TGTGCCAGCAGCAAACAGGGGGTATTGAATTCACCCCTCCACTTT. Translating gives CASSKQGVLNSPLHF.